The present T cell receptor beta chain was sequenced within a study of identical twins. Study results and caveats: With abundant cord blood beta clonotypes, insertions were fewer; memory repertoires showed no such pattern. Monozygotic twins shared more out-of-frame TCR alpha than recombination models predicted. Invariant T cells like MAIT and iNKT could partly confound the zero-insertion analyses. Alpha sequences that were out-of-frame and twin-shared showed an excess of low generation probability.

TCRdb reanalysed the 5' RACE reads using MiXCR and keeps one entry per CDR3 protein. The sample records just under 550,000 distinct CDR3 sequences, over 12% being singletons. On this clonotype: The antigen is unknown.

The same specimen was also included in a second study, on yellow fever vaccine responses in identical twins.

The sample comprised CD4+ T cells sorted from blood. The receptor's source is a woman younger than 35 in good health.

The CDR3 reads CALTDSRAREQYF. Written as DNA, the CDR3 is TGTGCCCTAACCGACTCTAGGGCTCGCGAGCAGTACTTC. This sequence joins TRBV28 and TRBJ2-7; D gene unclear. Per the germline V gene, CDR1 is MDHEN and CDR2 is SYDVKM. CDR3 length: 13 residues. Deletions cut 11 bases from V and 6 bases from J, with 20 bases between.